The following is a TCR beta chain sequence with its context. Antigen specificity is unknown. As to time point: baseline, week 1 (first vaccination visit). Stated treatment: pre-vaccination baseline after standard-of-care therapy. This record comes from a study of a mutant IDH1 vaccine in newly diagnosed glioma. Points from the study as a whole: Pseudoprogression showed no apparent link to changes in top peripheral T cell clonotypes. Detectable vaccine-induced immune responses arose in about 93% of patients.

V gave up 2 bases and J gave up 10 bases, with 10 bases separating them. The CDR3 has 12 residues. Germline V lookup: CDR1 MNHEY, CDR2 SMNVEV (reference sequence). Method: immunoSEQ multiplex PCR; TCRdb's copy keeps in-frame clones and lacks some. Among some 100,000 clones listed, about 80% were seen once. The clonotype comes from a woman in her fifties or sixties with glioma. The V and J genes are TRBV27 and TRBJ2-3; D ambiguous. The sample in question was PBMCs, obtained from a glioma patient treated with radiotherapy, temozolomide or both. The CDR3: CASSLRARAQYF. In nucleotides, the CDR3 is TGTGCCAGCAGTTTACGGGCACGGGCGCAGTATTTT.